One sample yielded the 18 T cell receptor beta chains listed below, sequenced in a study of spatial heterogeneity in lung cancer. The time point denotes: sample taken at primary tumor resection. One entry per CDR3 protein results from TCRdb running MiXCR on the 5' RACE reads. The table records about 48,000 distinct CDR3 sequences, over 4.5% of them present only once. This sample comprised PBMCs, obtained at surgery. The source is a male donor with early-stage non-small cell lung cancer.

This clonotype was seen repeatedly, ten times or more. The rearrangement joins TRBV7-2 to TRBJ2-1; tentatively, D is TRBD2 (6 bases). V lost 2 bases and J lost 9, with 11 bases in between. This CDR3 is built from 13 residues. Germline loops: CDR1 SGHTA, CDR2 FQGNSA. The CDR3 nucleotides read TGTGCCAGCAGCTTAACTAGCTGGGGTGAGCAGTTCTTC. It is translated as CASSLTSWGEQFF.

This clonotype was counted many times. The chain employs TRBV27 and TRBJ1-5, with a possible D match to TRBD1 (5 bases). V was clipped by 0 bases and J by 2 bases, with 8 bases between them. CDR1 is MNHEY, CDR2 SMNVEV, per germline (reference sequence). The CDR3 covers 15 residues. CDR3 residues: CASSLSGVGNQPQHF. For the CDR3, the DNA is TGTGCCAGCAGTTTATCAGGGGTGGGCAATCAGCCCCAGCATTTT.

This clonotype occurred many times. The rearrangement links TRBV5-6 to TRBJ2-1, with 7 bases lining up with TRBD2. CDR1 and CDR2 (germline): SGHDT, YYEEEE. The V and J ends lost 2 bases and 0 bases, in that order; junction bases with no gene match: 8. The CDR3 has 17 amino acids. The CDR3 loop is CASSLGLAVNSYNEQFF. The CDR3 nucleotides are TGTGCCAGCAGCTTAGGGCTAGCGGTGAACTCCTACAATGAGCAGTTCTTC.

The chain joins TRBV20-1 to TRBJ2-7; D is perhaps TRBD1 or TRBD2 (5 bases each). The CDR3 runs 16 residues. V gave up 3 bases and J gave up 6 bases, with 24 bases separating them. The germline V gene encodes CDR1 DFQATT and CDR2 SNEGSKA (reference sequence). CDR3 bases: TGCAGTGCTAGGGGCGAACCAAGGGGAAGAGGGGCCGAGCAGTACTTC. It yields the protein CSARGEPRGRGAEQYF.

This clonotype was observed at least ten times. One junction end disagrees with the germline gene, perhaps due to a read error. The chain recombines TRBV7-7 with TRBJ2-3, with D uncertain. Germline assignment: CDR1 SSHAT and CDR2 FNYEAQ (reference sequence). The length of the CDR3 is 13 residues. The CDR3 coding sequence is TGTGCTAGCAGCTTAGGCGTAAAGGATACGCAGTATTTT. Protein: CASSLGVKDTQYF.

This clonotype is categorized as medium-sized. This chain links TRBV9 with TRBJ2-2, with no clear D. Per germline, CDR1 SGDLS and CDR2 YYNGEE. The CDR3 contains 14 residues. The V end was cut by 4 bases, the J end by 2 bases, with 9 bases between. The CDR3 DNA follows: TGTGCCAGCAGCCCCCGACCCAACACCGGGGAGCTGTTTTTT. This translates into CASSPRPNTGELFF.

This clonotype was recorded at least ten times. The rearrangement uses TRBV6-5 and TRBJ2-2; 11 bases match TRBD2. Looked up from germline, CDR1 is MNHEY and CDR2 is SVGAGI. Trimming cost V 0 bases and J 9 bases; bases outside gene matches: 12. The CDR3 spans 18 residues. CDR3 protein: CASSYSTMGLADSWELFF. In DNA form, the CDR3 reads TGTGCCAGCAGTTACTCGACTATGGGACTAGCGGATAGTTGGGAGCTGTTTTTT.

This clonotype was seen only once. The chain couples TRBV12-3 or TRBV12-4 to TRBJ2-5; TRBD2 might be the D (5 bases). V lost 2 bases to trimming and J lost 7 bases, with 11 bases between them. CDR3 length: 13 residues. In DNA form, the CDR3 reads TGTGCCAGCAGTTTAACACAAGGAGGGACCCAGTACTTC. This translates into CASSLTQGGTQYF.

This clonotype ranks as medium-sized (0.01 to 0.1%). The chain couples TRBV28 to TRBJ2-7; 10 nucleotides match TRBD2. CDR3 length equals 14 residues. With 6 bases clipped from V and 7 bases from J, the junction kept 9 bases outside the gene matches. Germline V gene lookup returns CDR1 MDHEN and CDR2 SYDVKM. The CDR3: CASSLGLAAPEQYF. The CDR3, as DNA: TGTGCCAGCAGCCTCGGACTAGCGGCCCCGGAGCAGTACTTC. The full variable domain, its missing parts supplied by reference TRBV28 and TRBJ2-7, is DVKVTQSSRYLVKRTGEKVFLECVQDMDHENMFWYRQDPGLGLRLIYFSYDVKMKEKGDIPEGYSVSREKKERFSLILESASTNQTSMYLCASSLGLAAPEQYFGPGTRLTVT.

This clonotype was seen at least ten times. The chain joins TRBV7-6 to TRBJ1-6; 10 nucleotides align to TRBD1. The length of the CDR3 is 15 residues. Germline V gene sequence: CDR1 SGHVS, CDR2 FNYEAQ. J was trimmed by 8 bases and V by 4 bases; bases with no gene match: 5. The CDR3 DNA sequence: TGTGCCAGCAGCTCAGAGACAGGGGGCGATTCACCCCTCCACTTT. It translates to CASSSETGGDSPLHF.

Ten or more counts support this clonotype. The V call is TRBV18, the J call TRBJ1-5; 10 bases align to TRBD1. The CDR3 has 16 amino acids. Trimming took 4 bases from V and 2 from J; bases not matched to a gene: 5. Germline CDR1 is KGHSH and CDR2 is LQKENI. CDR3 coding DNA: TGTGCCAGCTCACTGTCCGGGACAGGGGGCAATCAGCCCCAGCATTTT. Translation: CASSLSGTGGNQPQHF.

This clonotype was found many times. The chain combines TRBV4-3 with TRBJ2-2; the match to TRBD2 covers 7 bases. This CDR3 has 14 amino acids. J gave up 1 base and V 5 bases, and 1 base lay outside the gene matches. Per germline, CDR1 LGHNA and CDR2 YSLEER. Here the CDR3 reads CASSGGRNTGELFF. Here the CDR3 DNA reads TGCGCCAGCAGCGGCGGGAGGAACACCGGGGAGCTGTTTTTT.

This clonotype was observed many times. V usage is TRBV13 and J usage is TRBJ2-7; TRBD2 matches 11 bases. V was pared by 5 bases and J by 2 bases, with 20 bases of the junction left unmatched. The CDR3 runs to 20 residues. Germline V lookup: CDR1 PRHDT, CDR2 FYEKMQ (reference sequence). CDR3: CASSTRTGSWTSGHAYEQYF. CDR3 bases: TGTGCCAGCAGCACCCGGACAGGGTCTTGGACTAGCGGGCACGCCTACGAGCAGTACTTC.

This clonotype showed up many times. CDR3 bases: TGTGCCAGCAGATCAAACAGGGGGCGAGTTCGTCCCCAGTACTTC. This gives the protein CASRSNRGRVRPQYF. The V and J genes are TRBV28 and TRBJ2-5; 9 nucleotides line up with TRBD1. With 6 bases clipped from V and 9 bases from J, the junction kept 14 bases outside the gene matches. Germline CDR1 MDHEN, CDR2 SYDVKM. This CDR3 contains 15 residues.

The CDR3 DNA reads as TGTGCCACCAGTCCAGGGGACATTTACTATGGCTACACCTTC. Protein: CATSPGDIYYGYTF. The chain combines TRBV24-1 with TRBJ1-2, with a possible D match to TRBD1 (6 bases). Trimming removed 6 bases at V and 3 bases at J, with 13 bases between. The CDR3 is 14 residues long. Germline CDR1 reads KGHDR; CDR2 reads SFDVKD.

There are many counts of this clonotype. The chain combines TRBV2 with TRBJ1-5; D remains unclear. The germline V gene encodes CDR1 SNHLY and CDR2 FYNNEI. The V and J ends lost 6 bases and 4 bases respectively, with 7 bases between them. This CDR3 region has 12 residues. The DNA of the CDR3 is TGTGCCAGCAGACGCCTTAATCAGCCCCAGCATTTT. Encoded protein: CASRRLNQPQHF.

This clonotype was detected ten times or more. In DNA form, the CDR3 reads TGTGCCAGCAGCGCGGGACTCCAAGAGACCCAGTACTTC. It translates to CASSAGLQETQYF. The chain employs TRBV5-4 and TRBJ2-5, with D possibly being TRBD2 (6 bases). Germline CDR1 and CDR2: SGHNT and YYREEE (reference sequence). V was clipped by 4 bases and J by 1 base, with 8 bases between them. The CDR3 totals 13 residues.

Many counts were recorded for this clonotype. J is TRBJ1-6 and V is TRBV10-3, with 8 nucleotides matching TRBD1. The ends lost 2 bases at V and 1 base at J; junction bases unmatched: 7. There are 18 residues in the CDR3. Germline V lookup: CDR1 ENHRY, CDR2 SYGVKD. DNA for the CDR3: TGTGCCATCAGTGAGCCGAGGCAGGGGGCTTCCTATAATTCACCCCTCCACTTT. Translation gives CAISEPRQGASYNSPLHF.